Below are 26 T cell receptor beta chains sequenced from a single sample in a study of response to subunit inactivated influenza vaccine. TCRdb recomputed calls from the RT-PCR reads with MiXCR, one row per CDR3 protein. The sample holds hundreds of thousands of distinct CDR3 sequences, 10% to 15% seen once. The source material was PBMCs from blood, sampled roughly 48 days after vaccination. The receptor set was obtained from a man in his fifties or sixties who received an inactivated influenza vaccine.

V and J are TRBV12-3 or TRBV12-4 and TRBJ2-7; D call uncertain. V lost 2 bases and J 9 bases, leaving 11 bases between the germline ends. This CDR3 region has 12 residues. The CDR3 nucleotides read TGTGCCAGCAGTTTAACTGGCAGTACGCAGTACTTC. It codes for CASSLTGSTQYF.

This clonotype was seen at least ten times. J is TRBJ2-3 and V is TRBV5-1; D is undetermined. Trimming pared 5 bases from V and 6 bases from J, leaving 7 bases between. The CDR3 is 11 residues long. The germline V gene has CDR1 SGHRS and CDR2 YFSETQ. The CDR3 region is CASRGLDTQYF. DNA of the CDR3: TGCGCCAGCAGAGGTCTGGATACGCAGTATTTT.

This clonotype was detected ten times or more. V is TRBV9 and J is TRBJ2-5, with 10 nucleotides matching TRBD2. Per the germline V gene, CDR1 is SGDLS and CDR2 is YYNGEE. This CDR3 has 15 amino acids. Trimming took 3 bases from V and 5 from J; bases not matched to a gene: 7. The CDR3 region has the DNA TGTGCCAGCAGCGAAATAGCGGGAGGCGGGGAGACCCAGTACTTC. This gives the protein CASSEIAGGGETQYF.

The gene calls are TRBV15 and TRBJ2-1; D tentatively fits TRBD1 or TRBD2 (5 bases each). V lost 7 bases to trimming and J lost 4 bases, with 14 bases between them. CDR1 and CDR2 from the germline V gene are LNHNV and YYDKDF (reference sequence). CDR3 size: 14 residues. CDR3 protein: CATKGRGWYNEQFF. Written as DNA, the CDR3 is TGTGCCACCAAAGGTCGGGGCTGGTACAATGAGCAGTTCTTC.

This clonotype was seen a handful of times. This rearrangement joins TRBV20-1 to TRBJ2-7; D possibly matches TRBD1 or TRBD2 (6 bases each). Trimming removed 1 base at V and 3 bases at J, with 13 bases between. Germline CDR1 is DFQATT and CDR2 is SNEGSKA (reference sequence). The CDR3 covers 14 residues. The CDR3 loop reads CSARAPGGNYEQYF. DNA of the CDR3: TGCAGTGCTAGAGCTCCCGGGGGCAACTACGAGCAGTACTTC.

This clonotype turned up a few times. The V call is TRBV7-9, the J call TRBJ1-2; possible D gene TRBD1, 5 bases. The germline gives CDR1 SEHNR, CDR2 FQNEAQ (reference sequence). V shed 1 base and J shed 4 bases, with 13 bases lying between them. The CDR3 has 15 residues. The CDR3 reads CASSLGAGMGYGYTF. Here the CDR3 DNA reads TGTGCCAGCAGCTTAGGGGCAGGGATGGGCTATGGCTACACCTTC.

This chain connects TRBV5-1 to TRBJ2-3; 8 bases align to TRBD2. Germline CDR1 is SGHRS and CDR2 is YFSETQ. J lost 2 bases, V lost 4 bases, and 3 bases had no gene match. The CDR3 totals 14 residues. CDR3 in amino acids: CASSAGGLTDTQYF. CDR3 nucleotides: TGCGCCAGCAGCGCGGGGGGACTCACAGATACGCAGTATTTT. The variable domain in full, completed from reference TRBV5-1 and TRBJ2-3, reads KAGVTQTPRYLIKTRGQQVTLSCSPISGHRSVSWYQQTPGQGLQFLFEYFSETQRNKGNFPGRFSGRQFSNSRSEMNVSTLELGDSALYLCASSAGGLTDTQYFGPGTRLTVL.

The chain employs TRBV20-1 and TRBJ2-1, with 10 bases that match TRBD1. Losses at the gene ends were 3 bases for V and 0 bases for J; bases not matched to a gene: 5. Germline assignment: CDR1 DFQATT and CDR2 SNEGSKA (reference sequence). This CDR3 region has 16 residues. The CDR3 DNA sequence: TGCAGTGCTAGTGGAGGACAGGGGGACTCCTACAATGAGCAGTTCTTC. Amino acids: CSASGGQGDSYNEQFF.

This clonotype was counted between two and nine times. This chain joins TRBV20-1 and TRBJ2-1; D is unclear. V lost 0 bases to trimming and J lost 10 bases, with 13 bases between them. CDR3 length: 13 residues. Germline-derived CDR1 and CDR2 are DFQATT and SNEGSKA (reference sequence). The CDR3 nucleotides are TGCAGTGCTAGAGATAGACTTCTGGGGGAGCAGTTCTTC. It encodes CSARDRLLGEQFF.

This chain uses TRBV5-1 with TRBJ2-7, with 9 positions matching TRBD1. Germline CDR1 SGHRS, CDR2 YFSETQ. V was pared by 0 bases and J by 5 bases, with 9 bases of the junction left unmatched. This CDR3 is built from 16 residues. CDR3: CASSLGARQGDDEQYF. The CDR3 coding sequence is TGCGCCAGCAGCTTGGGGGCCCGACAGGGGGACGACGAGCAGTACTTC.

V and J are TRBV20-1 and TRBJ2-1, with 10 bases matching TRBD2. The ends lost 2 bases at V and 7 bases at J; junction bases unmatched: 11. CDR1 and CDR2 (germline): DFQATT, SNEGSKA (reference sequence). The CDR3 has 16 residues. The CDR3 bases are TGCAGTGCTAGAAAACCCGGACTAGCGGAAAGGAATGAGCAGTTCTTC. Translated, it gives CSARKPGLAERNEQFF.

CDR3 protein: CASRYLRLGYEQYF. The CDR3 bases are TGTGCCAGCAGATATTTGAGGTTAGGCTACGAGCAGTACTTC. The chain has TRBV6-4 and TRBJ2-7; D is ambiguous. The CDR3 is made up of 14 amino acids. Germline values: CDR1 MRHNA, CDR2 SNTAGT. V was cut by 6 bases and J by 3 bases, with 15 bases left in between.

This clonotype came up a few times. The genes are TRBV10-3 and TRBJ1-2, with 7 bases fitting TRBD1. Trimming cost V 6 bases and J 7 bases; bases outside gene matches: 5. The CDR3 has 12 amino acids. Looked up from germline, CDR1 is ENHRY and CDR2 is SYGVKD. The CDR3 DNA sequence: TGTGCCATCAGGTTCGACAGGGCTGGCTACACCTTC. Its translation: CAIRFDRAGYTF.

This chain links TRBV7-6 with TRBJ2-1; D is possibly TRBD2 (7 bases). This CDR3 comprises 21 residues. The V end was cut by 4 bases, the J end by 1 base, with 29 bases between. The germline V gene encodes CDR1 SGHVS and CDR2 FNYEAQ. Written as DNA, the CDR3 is TGTGCCAGCAGCTACCGTCCAATTACCGGGGGGCCGACGGGATCCTACAATGAGCAGTTCTTC. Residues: CASSYRPITGGPTGSYNEQFF.

The DNA of the CDR3 is TGCGCCAGCAGCCCGAGCGGGAACACCTACAATGAGCAGTTCTTC. Translating gives CASSPSGNTYNEQFF. This chain joins TRBV5-1 and TRBJ2-1; 7 nucleotides align to TRBD2. J lost 2 bases, V lost 4 bases, and 6 bases had no gene match. Germline assignment: CDR1 SGHRS and CDR2 YFSETQ. This CDR3 is 15 amino acids long.

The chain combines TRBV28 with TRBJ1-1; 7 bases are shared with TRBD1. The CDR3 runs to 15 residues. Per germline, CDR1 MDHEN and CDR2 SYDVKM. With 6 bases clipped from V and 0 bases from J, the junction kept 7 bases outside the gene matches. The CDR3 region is CASRTGHFMNTEAFF. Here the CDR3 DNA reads TGTGCCAGCAGGACAGGGCACTTCATGAACACTGAAGCTTTCTTT.

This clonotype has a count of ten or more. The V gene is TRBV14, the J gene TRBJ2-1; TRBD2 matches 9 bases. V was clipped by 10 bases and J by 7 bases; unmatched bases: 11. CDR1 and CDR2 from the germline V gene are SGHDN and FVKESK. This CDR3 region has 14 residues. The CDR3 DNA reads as TGTGCCAACATCCTAGCGGGGCCGTGGAATGAGCAGTTCTTC. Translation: CANILAGPWNEQFF.

CDR3 sequence (DNA): TGTGCCAGCAGAGACACATACTCGGGACTAGCGGGAGATACGCAGTATTTT. It codes for CASRDTYSGLAGDTQYF. The chain employs TRBV2 and TRBJ2-3, with 12 bases fitting TRBD2. CDR1 SNHLY and CDR2 FYNNEI come from the germline V gene. The junction had 12 bases not matched to a gene; V was cut back by 6 bases and J by 5 bases. CDR3 length: 17 residues.

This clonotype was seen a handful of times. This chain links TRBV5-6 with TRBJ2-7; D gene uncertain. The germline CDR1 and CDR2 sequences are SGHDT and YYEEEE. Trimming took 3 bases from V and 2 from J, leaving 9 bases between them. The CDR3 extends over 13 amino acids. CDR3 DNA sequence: TGTGCCAGCAGCTCTCCAGATACCTACGAGCAGTACTTC. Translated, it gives CASSSPDTYEQYF.

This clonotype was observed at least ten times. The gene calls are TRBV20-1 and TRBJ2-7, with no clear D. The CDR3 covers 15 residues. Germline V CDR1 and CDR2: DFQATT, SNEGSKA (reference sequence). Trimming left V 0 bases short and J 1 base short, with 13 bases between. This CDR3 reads CSARDPAAGSYEQYF. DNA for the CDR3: TGCAGTGCTAGAGATCCTGCCGCCGGTTCCTACGAGCAGTACTTC.

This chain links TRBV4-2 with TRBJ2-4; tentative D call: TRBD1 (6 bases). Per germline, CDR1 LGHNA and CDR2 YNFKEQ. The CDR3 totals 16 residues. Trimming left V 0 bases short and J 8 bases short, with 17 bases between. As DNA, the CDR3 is TGTGCCAGCAGCCAAGAATTCACAGGTCAGGGGCACATTCAGTACTTC. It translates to CASSQEFTGQGHIQYF.

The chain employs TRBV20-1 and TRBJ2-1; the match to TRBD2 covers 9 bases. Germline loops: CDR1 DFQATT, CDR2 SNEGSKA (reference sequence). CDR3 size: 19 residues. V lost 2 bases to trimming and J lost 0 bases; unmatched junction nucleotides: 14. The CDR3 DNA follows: TGCAGTGCTAGAACCCCGGGACTAGCATTTCGTAGCTCCTACAATGAGCAGTTCTTC. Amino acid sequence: CSARTPGLAFRSSYNEQFF.

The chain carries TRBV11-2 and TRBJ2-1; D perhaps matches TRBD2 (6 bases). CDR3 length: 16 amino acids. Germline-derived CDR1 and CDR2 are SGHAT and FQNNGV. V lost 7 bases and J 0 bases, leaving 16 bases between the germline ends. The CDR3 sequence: CASIDHGGSSYNEQFF. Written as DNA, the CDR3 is TGTGCCAGCATCGATCATGGGGGGAGCTCCTACAATGAGCAGTTCTTC.

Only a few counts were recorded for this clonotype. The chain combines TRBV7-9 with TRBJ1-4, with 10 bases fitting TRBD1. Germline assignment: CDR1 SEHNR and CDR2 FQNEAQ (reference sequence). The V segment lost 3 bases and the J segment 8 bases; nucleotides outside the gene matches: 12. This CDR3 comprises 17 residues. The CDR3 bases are TGTGCCAGCAGCTTGGGGACAGGGGCTCCCCTCAGGGAAAAACTGTTTTTT. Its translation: CASSLGTGAPLREKLFF.

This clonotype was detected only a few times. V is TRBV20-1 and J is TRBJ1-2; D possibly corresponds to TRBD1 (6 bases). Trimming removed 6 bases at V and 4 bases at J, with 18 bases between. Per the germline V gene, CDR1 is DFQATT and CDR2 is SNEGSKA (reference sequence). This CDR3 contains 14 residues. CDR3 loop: CSAPGAPLSYGYTF. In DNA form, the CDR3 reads TGCAGTGCCCCGGGGGCACCTTTATCCTATGGCTACACCTTC.

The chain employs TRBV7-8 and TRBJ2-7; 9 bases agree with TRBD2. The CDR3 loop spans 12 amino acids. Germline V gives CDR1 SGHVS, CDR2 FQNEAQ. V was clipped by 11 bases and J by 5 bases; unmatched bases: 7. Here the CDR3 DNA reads TGTGCCTCAGGTAGCGGGAGCCACGAGCAGTACTTC. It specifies CASGSGSHEQYF.